A single T cell receptor beta chain is shown here with its context. This sample was included in a study of blood T cell repertoires in COVID-19. About the research overall: The analysed material was cDNA or gDNA that came from T cells, B-cell-depleted T cells, or PBMCs.

The CDR3 has 14 amino acids. The germline V gene has CDR1 MNHEY and CDR2 SVGEGT. V shed 4 bases and J shed 4 bases, with 13 bases lying between them. Measured with immunoSEQ multiplex PCR; TCRdb has only the in-frame clones, and not every one. The sample includes hundreds of thousands of clones, roughly 87% of them seen just once. Sequenced sample: peripheral blood. The rearrangement uses TRBV6-2 or TRBV6-3 and TRBJ1-1; no definite D call. The origin of this receptor is a man between 18 and 29 years old with active or convalescent COVID-19. CDR3 DNA: TGTGCCAGCAGTTCCCCGGGGTGGAGCACTGAAGCTTTCTTT. Residues: CASSSPGWSTEAFF.